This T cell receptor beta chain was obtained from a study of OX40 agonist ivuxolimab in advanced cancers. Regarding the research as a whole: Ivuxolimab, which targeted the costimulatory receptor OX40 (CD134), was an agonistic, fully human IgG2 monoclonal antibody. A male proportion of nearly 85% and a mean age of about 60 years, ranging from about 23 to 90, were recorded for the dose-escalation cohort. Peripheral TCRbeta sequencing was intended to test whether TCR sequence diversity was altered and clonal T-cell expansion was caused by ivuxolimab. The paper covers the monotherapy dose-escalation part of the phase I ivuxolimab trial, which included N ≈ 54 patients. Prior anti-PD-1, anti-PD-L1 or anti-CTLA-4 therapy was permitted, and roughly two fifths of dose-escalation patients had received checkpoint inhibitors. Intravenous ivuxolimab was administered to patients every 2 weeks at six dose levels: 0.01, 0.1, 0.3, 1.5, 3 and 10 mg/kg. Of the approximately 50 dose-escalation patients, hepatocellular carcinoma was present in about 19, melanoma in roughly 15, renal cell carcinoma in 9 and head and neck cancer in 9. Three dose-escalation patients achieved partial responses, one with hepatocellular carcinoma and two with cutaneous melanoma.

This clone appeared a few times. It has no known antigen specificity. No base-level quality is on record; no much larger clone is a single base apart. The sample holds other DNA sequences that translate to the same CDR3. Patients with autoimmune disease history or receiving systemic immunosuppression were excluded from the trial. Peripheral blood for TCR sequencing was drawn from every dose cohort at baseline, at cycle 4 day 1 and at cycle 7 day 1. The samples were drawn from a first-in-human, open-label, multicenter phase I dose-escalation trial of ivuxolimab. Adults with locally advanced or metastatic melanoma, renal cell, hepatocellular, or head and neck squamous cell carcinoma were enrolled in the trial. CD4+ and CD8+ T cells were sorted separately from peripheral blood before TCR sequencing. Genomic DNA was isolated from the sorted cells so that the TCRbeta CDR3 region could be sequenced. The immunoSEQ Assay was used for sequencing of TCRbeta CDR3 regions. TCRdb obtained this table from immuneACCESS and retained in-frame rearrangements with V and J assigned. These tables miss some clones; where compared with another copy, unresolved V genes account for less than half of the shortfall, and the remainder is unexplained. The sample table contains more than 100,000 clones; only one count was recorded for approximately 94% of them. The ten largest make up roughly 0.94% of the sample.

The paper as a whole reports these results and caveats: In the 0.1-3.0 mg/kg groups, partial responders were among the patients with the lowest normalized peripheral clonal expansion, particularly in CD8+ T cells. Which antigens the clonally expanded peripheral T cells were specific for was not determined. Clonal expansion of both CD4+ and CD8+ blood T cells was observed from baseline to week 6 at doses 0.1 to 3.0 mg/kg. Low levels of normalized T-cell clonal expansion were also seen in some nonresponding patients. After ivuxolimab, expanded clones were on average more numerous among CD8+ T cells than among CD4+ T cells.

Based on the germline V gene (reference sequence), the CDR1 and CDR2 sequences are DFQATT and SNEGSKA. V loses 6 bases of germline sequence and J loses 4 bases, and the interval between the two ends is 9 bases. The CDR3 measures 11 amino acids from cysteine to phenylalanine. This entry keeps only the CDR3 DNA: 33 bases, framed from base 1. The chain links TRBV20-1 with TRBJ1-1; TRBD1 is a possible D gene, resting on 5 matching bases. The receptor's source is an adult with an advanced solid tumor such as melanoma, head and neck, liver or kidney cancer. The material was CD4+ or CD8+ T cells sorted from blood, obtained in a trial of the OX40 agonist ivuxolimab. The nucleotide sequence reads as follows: TGCAGTGCGAGGGGCGGCACTGAAGCTTTCTTT. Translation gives CSARGGTEAFF.